The T cell receptor (beta chain) described here comes from a study of blood T cell repertoires in COVID-19. The CDR3 sequence is 14 residues long. J lost 3 bases, V lost 1 base, and 3 bases had no gene match. Germline V gene sequence: CDR1 SGHVS, CDR2 FQNEAQ. Generated by immunoSEQ multiplex PCR, the TCRdb table keeps only in-frame clones and is missing some. The profile shows about 250,000 clones, 88% of them singletons. V is TRBV7-8 and J is TRBJ2-7; 7 positions match TRBD1. The sample comprised PBMCs or T cells enriched from blood (not recorded which). The receptor was isolated from a woman in her thirties or forties who had been exposed to COVID-19. In DNA form, the CDR3 reads TGTGCCAGCAGCTTAGAGAGGGGGCTCTACGAGCAGTACTTC. As protein: CASSLERGLYEQYF.